These 5 T cell receptor beta chains originate from one sample sequenced in a study of immune cell composition in non-small cell lung cancer. Measured with immunoSEQ multiplex PCR; TCRdb has only the in-frame clones, and not every one. The table records around 6,700 clones, around three quarters of them present only once. Sequencing was performed on lung tumor tissue. These receptors all stem from a human donor with non-small cell lung cancer.

This clone was recorded a few times. The chain carries TRBV29-1 and TRBJ1-2, with TRBD1 as a possible D gene (6 bases). Trimming took off 6 bases at V and 0 bases at J, with 14 bases between the two ends. Germline V CDR1 and CDR2: SQVTM, ANQGSEA. The CDR3 spans 14 residues. The CDR3 region is CSVNRDIANYGYTF. In DNA, the CDR3 is TGCAGCGTAAACCGGGACATAGCTAACTATGGCTACACCTTC.

This clone was observed a few times. J is TRBJ2-7 and V is TRBV11-2, with TRBD2 as a possible D gene (6 bases). The germline CDR1 and CDR2 sequences are SGHAT and FQNNGV. V dropped 5 bases and J dropped 7 bases, with 18 bases sitting between them. This CDR3 has 14 amino acids. The DNA for the CDR3 is TGTGCCAGCAGCGCGGGACGTGGGGTTGTAGAGCAGTACTTC. Translation: CASSAGRGVVEQYF.

For the CDR3, the DNA is TGTGCCAGCAGCTTAGACTTGGCGGGAGTGAACAATGAGCAGTTCTTC. This translates into CASSLDLAGVNNEQFF. The rearrangement joins TRBV7-9 to TRBJ2-1; 7 bases align to TRBD2. Trimming cost V 1 base and J 5 bases; bases outside gene matches: 8. CDR1 SEHNR and CDR2 FQNEAQ come from the germline V gene (reference sequence). The CDR3 consists of 16 residues.

The J gene is TRBJ1-4, the V gene TRBV19, with D unresolved. The CDR3 contains 15 residues. CDR1 and CDR2 from the germline V gene are LNHDA and SQIVND (reference sequence). The V end lost 3 bases, the J end lost 2 bases, and 10 bases lay between the germline ends. The CDR3 DNA reads TGTGCCAGTAGTATCCGGGGTCCTACTAATGAAAAACTGTTTTTT. This encodes CASSIRGPTNEKLFF.

The CDR3 DNA sequence: TGTGCCAGTAGTATCGACCGGCAGACAGGGAAAAAGGATGGCTACACCTTC. Translating gives CASSIDRQTGKKDGYTF. The V gene is TRBV19, the J gene TRBJ1-2, with TRBD1 matching 7 bases. Trimming at V came to 3 bases and at J to 6 bases, leaving 16 bases not matched to a gene. This CDR3 contains 17 residues. Germline V gives CDR1 LNHDA, CDR2 SQIVND (reference sequence).